This T cell receptor (beta chain) was captured by sequencing in a study of T cell repertoires in cytomegalovirus infection. About the study: Both a matching HLA type and CMV infection were indicated by public TCR beta signatures. Study-level findings and limits: The ex vivo response was dominated by HLA-C-restricted CMV-specific TCR beta clonotypes. Cumulative frequency of public TCR beta families picked out carriers of CMV plus the relevant HLA.

The CDR3 sequence is 16 residues long. CDR1 is MNHNS, CDR2 SASEGT, per germline. With 5 bases clipped from V and 6 bases from J, the junction kept 9 bases outside the gene matches. TCRdb independently ran MiXCR on the reads; one entry per CDR3 protein. The sample lists about 300,000 distinct CDR3 sequences, over 20% occurring once. This clonotype was observed a handful of times. Antigen: not known. The sample taken for sequencing was PBMCs. This chain connects TRBV6-1 to TRBJ1-4, with 10 bases that match TRBD1. The clonotype was recovered from a human donor in good health (CMV status not recorded). Some clones in this sample may be carry-over from other donors' samples. The CDR3 DNA follows: TGTGCCAGCAGTTTGAGGCTCGGACAGGGGGATGAAAAACTGTTTTTT. It specifies CASSLRLGQGDEKLFF.